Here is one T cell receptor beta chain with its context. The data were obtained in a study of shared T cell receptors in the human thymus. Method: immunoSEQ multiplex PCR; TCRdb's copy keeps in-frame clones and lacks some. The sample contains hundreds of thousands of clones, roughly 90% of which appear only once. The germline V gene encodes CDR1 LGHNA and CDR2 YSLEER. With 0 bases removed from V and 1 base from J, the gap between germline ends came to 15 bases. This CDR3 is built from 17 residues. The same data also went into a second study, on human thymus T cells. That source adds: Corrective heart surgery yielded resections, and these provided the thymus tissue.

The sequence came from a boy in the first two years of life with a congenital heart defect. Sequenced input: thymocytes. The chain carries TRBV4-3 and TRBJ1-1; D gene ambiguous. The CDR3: CASSQDRAEGGNTEAFF. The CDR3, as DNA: TGCGCCAGCAGCCAAGATCGGGCAGAGGGTGGGAACACTGAAGCTTTCTTT.